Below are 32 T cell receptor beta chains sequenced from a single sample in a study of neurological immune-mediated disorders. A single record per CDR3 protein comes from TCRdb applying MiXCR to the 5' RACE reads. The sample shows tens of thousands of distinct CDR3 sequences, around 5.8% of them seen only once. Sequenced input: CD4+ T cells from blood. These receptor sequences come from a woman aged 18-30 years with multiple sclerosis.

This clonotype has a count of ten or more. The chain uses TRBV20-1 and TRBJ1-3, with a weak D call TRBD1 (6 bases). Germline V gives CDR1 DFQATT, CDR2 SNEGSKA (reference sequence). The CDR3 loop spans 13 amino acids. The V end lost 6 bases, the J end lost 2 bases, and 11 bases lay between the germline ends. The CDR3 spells CSALPGAGNTIYF. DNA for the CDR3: TGCAGTGCCCTCCCAGGGGCTGGAAACACCATATATTTT.

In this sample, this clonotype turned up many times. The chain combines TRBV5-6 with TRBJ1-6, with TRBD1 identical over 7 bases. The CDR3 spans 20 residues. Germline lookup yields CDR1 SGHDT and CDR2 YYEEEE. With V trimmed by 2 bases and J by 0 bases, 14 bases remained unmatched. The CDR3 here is CASSFRRQGLWSSYNSPLHF. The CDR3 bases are TGTGCCAGCAGCTTTCGCCGACAGGGATTATGGAGCTCCTATAATTCACCCCTCCACTTT.

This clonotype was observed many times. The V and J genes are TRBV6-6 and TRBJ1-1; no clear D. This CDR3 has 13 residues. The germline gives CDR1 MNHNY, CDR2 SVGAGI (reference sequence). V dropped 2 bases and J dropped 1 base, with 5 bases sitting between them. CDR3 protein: CASSYGGNTEAFF. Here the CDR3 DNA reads TGTGCCAGCAGTTACGGAGGGAACACTGAAGCTTTCTTT.

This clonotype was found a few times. CDR3 region: CASSLGGSYGYTF. The CDR3 DNA reads as TGTGCCAGCAGTTTAGGGGGAAGCTATGGCTACACCTTC. The V gene is TRBV27, the J gene TRBJ1-2; a possible D gene is TRBD1 (5 bases). The CDR3 extends over 13 amino acids. From germline, CDR1 is MNHEY and CDR2 SMNVEV (reference sequence). The V end was cut by 2 bases, the J end by 4 bases, with 8 bases between.

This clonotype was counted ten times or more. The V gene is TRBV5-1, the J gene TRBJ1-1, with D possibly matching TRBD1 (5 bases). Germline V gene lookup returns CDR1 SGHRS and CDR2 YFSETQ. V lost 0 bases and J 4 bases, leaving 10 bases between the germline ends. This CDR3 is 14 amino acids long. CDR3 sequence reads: CASSLDGGGTEAFF. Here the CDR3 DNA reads TGCGCCAGCAGCTTGGATGGGGGGGGCACTGAAGCTTTCTTT.

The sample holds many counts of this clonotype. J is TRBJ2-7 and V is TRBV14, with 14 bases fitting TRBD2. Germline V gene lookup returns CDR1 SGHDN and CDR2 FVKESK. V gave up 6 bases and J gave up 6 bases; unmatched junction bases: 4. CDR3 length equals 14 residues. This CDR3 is CASSTGLAGGEQYF. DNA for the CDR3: TGTGCCAGCAGTACCGGACTAGCGGGGGGCGAGCAGTACTTC.

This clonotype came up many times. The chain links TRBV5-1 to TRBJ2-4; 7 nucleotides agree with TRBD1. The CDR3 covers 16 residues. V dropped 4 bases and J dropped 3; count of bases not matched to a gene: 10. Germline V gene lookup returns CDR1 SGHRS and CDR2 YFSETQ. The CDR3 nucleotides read TGCGCCAGCAGCGGAAGGACAGGATCGGGCAAAAACATTCAGTACTTC. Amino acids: CASSGRTGSGKNIQYF.

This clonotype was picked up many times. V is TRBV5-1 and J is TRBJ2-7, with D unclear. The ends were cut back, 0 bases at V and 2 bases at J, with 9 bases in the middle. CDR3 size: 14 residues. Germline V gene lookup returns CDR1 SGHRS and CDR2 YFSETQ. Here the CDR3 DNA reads TGCGCCAGCAGCTTGGACCCGGGTCCCTACGAGCAGTACTTC. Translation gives CASSLDPGPYEQYF.

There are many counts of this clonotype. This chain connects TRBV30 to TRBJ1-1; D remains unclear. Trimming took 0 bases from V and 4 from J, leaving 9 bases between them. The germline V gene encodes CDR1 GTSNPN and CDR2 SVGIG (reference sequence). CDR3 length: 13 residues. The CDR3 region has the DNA TGTGCCTGGAGTGTTCAACGTGTCACTGAAGCTTTCTTT. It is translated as CAWSVQRVTEAFF.

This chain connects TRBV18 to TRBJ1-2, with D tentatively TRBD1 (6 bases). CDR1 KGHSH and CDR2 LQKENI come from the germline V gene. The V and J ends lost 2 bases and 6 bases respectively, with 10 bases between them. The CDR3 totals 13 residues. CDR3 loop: CASSPNRENGYTF. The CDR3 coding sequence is TGTGCCAGCTCACCAAACAGGGAAAATGGCTACACCTTC. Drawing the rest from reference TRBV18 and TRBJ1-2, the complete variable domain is NAGVMQNPRHLVRRRGQEARLRCSPMKGHSHVYWYRQLPEEGLKFMVYLQKENIIDESGMPKERFSAEFPKEGPSILRIQQVVRGDSAAYFCASSPNRENGYTFGSGTRLTVV.

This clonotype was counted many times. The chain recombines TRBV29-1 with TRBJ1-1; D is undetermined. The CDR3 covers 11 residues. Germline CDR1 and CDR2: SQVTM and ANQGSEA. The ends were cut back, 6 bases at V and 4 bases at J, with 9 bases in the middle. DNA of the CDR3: TGCAGCGTCCTAATAATCACTGAAGCTTTCTTT. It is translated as CSVLIITEAFF.

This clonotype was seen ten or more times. The CDR3 DNA reads as TGTGCCATCAGTGGCCACTCCCAGGGGGAGCTGTTTTTT. Protein: CAISGHSQGELFF. The chain is built from TRBV10-3 and TRBJ2-2, with D hard to call. The germline V gene encodes CDR1 ENHRY and CDR2 SYGVKD. V was trimmed by 4 bases and J by 8 bases, leaving 11 bases between them. The CDR3 loop spans 13 amino acids.

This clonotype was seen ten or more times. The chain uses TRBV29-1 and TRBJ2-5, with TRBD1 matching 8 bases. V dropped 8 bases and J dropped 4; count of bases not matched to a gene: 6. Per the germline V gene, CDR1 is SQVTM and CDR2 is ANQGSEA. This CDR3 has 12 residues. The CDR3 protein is CSSRTGRETQYF. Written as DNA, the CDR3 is TGCAGCTCCCGGACAGGGCGAGAGACCCAGTACTTC.

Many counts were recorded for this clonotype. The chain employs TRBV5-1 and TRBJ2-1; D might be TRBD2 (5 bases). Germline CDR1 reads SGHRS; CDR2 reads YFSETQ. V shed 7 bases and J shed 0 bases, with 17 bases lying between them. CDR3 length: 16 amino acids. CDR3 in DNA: TGCGCCAGCTACAGTCGGAGCGGTAGCTCCTACAATGAGCAGTTCTTC. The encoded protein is CASYSRSGSSYNEQFF.

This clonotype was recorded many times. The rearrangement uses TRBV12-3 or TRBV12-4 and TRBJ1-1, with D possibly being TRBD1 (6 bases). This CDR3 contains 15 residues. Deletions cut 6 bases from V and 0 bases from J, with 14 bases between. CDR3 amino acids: CASSPLTGMNTEAFF. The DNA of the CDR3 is TGTGCCAGCAGCCCTTTGACAGGCATGAACACTGAAGCTTTCTTT.

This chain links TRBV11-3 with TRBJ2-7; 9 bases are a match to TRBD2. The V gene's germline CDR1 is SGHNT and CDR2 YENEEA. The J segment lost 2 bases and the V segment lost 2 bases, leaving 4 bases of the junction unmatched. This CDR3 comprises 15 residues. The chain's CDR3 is CASSLRGGGAYEQYV. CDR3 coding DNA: TGTGCCAGCAGCTTACGGGGCGGGGGGGCCTACGAGCAGTACGTC.

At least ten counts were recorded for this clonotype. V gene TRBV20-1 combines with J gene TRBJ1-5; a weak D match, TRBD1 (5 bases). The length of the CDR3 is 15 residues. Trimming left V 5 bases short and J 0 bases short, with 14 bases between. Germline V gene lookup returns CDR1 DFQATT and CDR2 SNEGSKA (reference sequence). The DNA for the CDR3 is TGCAGTGCTCCCCTCTGGGGGTATAGCAATCAGCCCCAGCATTTT. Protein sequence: CSAPLWGYSNQPQHF.

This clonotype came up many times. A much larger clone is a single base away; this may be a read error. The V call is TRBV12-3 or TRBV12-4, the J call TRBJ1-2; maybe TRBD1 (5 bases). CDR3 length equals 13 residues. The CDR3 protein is CVSTQQGGYGYTF. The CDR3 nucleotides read TGTGTCAGCACCCAGCAGGGCGGCTATGGCTACACCTTC.

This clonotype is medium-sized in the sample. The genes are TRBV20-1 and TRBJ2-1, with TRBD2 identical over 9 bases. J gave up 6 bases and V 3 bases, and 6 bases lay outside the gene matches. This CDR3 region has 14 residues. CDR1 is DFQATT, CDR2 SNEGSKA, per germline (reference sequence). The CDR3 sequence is CSARWASGTNEQFF. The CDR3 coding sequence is TGCAGTGCTAGGTGGGCTAGCGGGACCAATGAGCAGTTCTTC.

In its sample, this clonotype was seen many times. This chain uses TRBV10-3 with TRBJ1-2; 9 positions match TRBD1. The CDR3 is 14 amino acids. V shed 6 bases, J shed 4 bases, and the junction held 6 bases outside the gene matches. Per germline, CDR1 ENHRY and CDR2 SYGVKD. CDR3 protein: CAISLGQGSYGYTF. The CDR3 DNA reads TGTGCCATCAGCTTAGGACAGGGGTCCTATGGCTACACCTTC.

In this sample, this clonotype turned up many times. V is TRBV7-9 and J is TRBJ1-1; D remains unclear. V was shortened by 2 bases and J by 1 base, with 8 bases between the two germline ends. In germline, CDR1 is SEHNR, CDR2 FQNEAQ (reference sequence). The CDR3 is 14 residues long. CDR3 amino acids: CASSLIGQNTEAFF. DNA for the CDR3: TGTGCCAGCAGCTTAATCGGGCAGAACACTGAAGCTTTCTTT. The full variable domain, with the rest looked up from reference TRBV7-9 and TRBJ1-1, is DTGVSQNPRHKITKRGQNVTFRCDPISEHNRLYWYRQTLGQGPEFLTYFQNEAQLEKSRLLSDRFSAERPKGSFSTLEIQRTEQGDSAMYLCASSLIGQNTEAFFGQGTRLTVV.

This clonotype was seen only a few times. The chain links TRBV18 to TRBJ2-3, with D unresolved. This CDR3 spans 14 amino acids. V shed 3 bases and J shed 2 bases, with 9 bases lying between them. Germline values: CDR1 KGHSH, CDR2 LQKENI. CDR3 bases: TGTGCCAGCTCACCTCAACGGGCCACAGATACGCAGTATTTT. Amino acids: CASSPQRATDTQYF.

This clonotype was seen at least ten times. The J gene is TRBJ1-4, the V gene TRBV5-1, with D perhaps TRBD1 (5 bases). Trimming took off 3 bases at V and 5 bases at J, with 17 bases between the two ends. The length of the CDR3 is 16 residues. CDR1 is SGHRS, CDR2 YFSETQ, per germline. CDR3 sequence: CASSSSPQGKNEKLFF. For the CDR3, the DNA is TGCGCCAGCAGCTCATCTCCGCAGGGTAAAAATGAAAAACTGTTTTTT.

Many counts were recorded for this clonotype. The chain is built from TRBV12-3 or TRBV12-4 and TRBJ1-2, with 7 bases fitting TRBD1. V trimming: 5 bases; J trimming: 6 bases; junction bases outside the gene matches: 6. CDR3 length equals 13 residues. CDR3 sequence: CASSPGGWDGYTF. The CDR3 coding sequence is TGTGCCAGCAGTCCAGGGGGTTGGGATGGCTACACCTTC.

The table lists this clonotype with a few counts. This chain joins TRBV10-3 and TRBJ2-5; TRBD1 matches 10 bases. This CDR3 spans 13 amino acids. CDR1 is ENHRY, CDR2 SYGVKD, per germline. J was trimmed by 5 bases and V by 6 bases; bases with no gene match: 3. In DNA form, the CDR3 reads TGTGCCATCAGCTCGACAGGGGGCGAGACCCAGTACTTC. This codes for CAISSTGGETQYF.

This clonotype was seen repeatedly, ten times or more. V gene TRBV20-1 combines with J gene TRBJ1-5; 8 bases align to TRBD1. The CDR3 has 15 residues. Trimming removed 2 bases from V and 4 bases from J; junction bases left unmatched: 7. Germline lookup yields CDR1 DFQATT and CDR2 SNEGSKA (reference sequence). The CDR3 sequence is CSARLNQGANQPQHF. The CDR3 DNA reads TGCAGTGCTAGACTTAATCAGGGGGCGAATCAGCCCCAGCATTTT.

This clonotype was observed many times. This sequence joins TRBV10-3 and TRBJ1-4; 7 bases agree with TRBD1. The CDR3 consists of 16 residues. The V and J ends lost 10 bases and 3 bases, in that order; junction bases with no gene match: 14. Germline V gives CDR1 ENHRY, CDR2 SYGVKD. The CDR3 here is CATSMTGRGANEKLFF. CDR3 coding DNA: TGTGCCACCTCAATGACAGGGCGAGGAGCTAATGAAAAACTGTTTTTT.

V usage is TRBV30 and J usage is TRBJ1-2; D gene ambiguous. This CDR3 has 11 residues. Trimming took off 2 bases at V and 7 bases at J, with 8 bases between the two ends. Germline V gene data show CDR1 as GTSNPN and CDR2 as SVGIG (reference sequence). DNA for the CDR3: TGTGCCTGGAGTACCCTTCTTGGCTACACCTTC. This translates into CAWSTLLGYTF.

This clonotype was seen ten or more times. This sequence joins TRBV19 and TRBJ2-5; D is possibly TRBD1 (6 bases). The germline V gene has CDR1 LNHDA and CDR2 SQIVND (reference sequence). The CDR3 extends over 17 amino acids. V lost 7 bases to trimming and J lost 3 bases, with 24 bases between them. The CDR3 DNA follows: TGTGCCAGTAAGGCCCTGATTTCTTCCCGGACAGAAGAGACCCAGTACTTC. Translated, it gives CASKALISSRTEETQYF.

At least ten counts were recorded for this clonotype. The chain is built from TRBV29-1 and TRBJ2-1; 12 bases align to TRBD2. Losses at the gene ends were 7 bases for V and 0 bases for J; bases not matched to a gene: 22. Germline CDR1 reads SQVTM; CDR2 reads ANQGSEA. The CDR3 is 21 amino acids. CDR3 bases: TGCAGCGCCAGAGTCCGTAATGATGGACTAGCGGGGAGGAGCTCCTACAATGAGCAGTTCTTC. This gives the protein CSARVRNDGLAGRSSYNEQFF.

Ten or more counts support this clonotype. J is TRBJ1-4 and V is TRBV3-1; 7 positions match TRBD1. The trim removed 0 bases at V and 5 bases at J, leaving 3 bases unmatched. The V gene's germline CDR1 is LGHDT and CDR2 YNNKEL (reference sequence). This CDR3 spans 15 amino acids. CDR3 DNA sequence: TGTGCCAGCAGCCAAGATCCGGGACAGAATGAAAAACTGTTTTTT. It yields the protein CASSQDPGQNEKLFF.

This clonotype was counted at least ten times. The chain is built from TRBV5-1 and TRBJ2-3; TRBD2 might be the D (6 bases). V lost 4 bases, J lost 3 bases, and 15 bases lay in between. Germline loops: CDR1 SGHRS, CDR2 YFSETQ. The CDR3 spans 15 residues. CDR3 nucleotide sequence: TGCGCCAGCAGCCCGCCCTCCGGGGGAACAGATACGCAGTATTTT. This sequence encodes CASSPPSGGTDTQYF.